Below are 25 T cell receptor beta chains sequenced from a single sample in a study of T-cell reconstitution after alpha-beta-depleted transplantation in children. Unique molecular identifiers were incorporated when the TCRbeta library was constructed. MiXCR was run by TCRdb on the PCR reads, yielding one entry per CDR3 protein. The sample has around 670,000 distinct CDR3 sequences, around 13% seen once. The source material was PBMCs, sampled before TCRalphabeta/CD19-depleted stem cell transplant. Receptors originate from a girl aged 2 to 9 with congenital amegakaryocytic thrombocytopenia, due to receive a stem cell transplant.

This clonotype has at least ten counts. The chain uses TRBV7-9 and TRBJ1-1, with D perhaps matching TRBD1 (5 bases). CDR3 length: 16 amino acids. Germline CDR1 is SEHNR and CDR2 is FQNEAQ (reference sequence). The V end was cut by 1 base, the J end by 1 base, with 13 bases between. The CDR3 is CASSLGSGPGNTEAFF. The CDR3 nucleotides are TGTGCCAGCAGCTTAGGGTCGGGGCCGGGGAACACTGAAGCTTTCTTT. Full variable domain (missing parts from reference TRBV7-9 and TRBJ1-1): DTGVSQNPRHKITKRGQNVTFRCDPISEHNRLYWYRQTLGQGPEFLTYFQNEAQLEKSRLLSDRFSAERPKGSFSTLEIQRTEQGDSAMYLCASSLGSGPGNTEAFFGQGTRLTVV.

In its sample, this clonotype was seen many times. The V call is TRBV5-1, the J call TRBJ2-5; TRBD1 matches 7 bases. Germline V gene lookup returns CDR1 SGHRS and CDR2 YFSETQ. J was trimmed by 2 bases and V by 0 bases; bases with no gene match: 1. The length of the CDR3 is 14 residues. As DNA, the CDR3 is TGCGCCAGCAGCTTGGGGGGACAGCAAGAGACCCAGTACTTC. This translates into CASSLGGQQETQYF.

The chain employs TRBV28 and TRBJ2-7; 7 bases are a match to TRBD2. CDR3 size: 15 residues. V was pared by 4 bases and J by 1 base, with 7 bases of the junction left unmatched. Germline values: CDR1 MDHEN, CDR2 SYDVKM. In DNA form, the CDR3 reads TGTGCCAGCAGTTCCCCGGGACTACTATCCTACGAGCAGTACTTC. Translating gives CASSSPGLLSYEQYF.

This clonotype was detected many times. V gene TRBV20-1 combines with J gene TRBJ2-3, with 10 positions matching TRBD2. This CDR3 has 19 residues. Germline V gene data show CDR1 as DFQATT and CDR2 as SNEGSKA (reference sequence). The V segment lost 5 bases and the J segment 1 base; nucleotides outside the gene matches: 18. The CDR3: CSAPSNWASGGIGTDTQYF. CDR3 sequence (DNA): TGCAGTGCTCCCTCAAATTGGGCTAGCGGGGGAATAGGCACAGATACGCAGTATTTT.

Points on this clonotype: Given a much more abundant clone one base away, this may be a read error. The chain recombines TRBV5-1 with TRBJ2-3; 7 bases agree with TRBD2. This CDR3 comprises 15 residues. The germline gives CDR1 SGHRS, CDR2 YFSETQ. Trimming took 3 bases from V and 2 from J; bases not matched to a gene: 6. For the CDR3, the DNA is TGCGCCAGCAGCTGGAAGACTAGCACCACAGATACGCAGTATTTT. Translating gives CASSWKTSTTDTQYF.

This clonotype was picked up a small number of times. The chain has TRBV15 and TRBJ1-5; tentatively, D is TRBD1 (6 bases). This CDR3 is built from 14 residues. With 7 bases removed from V and 7 bases from J, the gap between germline ends came to 17 bases. Germline lookup yields CDR1 LNHNV and CDR2 YYDKDF (reference sequence). This CDR3 is CATTKGGFKQPQHF. The CDR3 DNA follows: TGTGCCACCACCAAAGGGGGGTTTAAACAGCCCCAGCATTTT.

This clonotype has ten or more counts. The V gene is TRBV29-1, the J gene TRBJ2-1; 12 bases line up with TRBD2. V trimming: 3 bases; J trimming: 0 bases; junction bases outside the gene matches: 6. The germline gives CDR1 SQVTM, CDR2 ANQGSEA. This CDR3 region has 17 residues. The CDR3 DNA sequence: TGCAGCGTTGATGGGACTAGCGGGCCAGGCTCCTACAATGAGCAGTTCTTC. Amino acid sequence: CSVDGTSGPGSYNEQFF.

This clonotype was detected ten times or more. The chain couples TRBV5-6 to TRBJ1-2, with D perhaps TRBD1 (6 bases). The germline gives CDR1 SGHDT, CDR2 YYEEEE. This CDR3 region has 13 residues. The V gene lost 1 base and the J gene lost 7 bases, with 11 bases spanning the gap. Here the CDR3 DNA reads TGTGCCAGCAGCTTGATGGGGGCGCCTGGCTACACCTTC. Protein product: CASSLMGAPGYTF.

This clonotype was detected a few times. The rearrangement joins TRBV5-1 to TRBJ2-3; D remains ambiguous. Per germline, CDR1 SGHRS and CDR2 YFSETQ. This CDR3 region has 15 residues. With 4 bases removed from V and 2 bases from J, the gap between germline ends came to 14 bases. The CDR3 DNA is TGCGCCAGCAGCCCGACATCGCCCCACACAGATACGCAGTATTTT. Its protein is CASSPTSPHTDTQYF.

In its sample, this clonotype was seen many times. The DNA of the CDR3 is TGTGCCAGCAGTCGACAGGACAATGAGCAGTTCTTC. Encoded protein: CASSRQDNEQFF. The V and J genes are TRBV6-2 or TRBV6-3 and TRBJ2-1, with D possibly TRBD1 on 6 matching bases. Trimming removed 5 bases at V and 5 bases at J, with 7 bases between. Germline V gives CDR1 MNHEY, CDR2 SVGEGT. This CDR3 comprises 12 residues.

The genes are TRBV20-1 and TRBJ2-3, with 14 bases identical to TRBD2. Trimming removed 3 bases from V and 5 bases from J; junction bases left unmatched: 7. This CDR3 has 16 amino acids. Germline loops: CDR1 DFQATT, CDR2 SNEGSKA (reference sequence). CDR3 coding DNA: TGCAGTGCTAGGGGACTAGCGGGAGCCATCCAAGATACGCAGTATTTT. Translating it yields CSARGLAGAIQDTQYF.

This clonotype has a handful of counts. V usage is TRBV20-1 and J usage is TRBJ2-1; 8 positions agree with TRBD2. CDR3 size: 17 residues. The junction had 11 bases not matched to a gene; V was cut back by 0 bases and J by 4 bases. Germline loops: CDR1 DFQATT, CDR2 SNEGSKA (reference sequence). CDR3 region: CSARDLPSGYPYNEQFF. As DNA, the CDR3 is TGCAGTGCTAGAGATCTGCCTAGCGGGTACCCATACAATGAGCAGTTCTTC.

This clonotype showed up just a few times. The rearrangement joins TRBV20-1 to TRBJ1-2; TRBD1 matches at 9 bases. The CDR3 length is 16 residues. CDR1 is DFQATT and CDR2 is SNEGSKA in the germline V gene (reference sequence). V shed 4 bases, J shed 2 bases, and the junction held 11 bases outside the gene matches. The CDR3, as DNA: TGCAGTGCTACAAAGGGACAGGGAGGGGAGAACTATGGCTACACCTTC. Translation: CSATKGQGGENYGYTF.

The sample holds a few counts of this clonotype. The chain has TRBV12-3 or TRBV12-4 and TRBJ2-1; no clear D. This CDR3 has 12 amino acids. V dropped 5 bases and J dropped 7 bases, with 9 bases sitting between them. CDR3 DNA: TGTGCCAGCAGTGACCAGATTAATGAGCAGTTCTTC. Translating it yields CASSDQINEQFF.

This clonotype was seen many times. This chain links TRBV12-3 or TRBV12-4 with TRBJ1-5; D is unclear. V was cut by 3 bases and J by 6 bases, with 6 bases left in between. The CDR3 is 12 residues long. The CDR3 bases are TGTGCCAGCAGTTTTATGAGTCAGCCCCAGCATTTT. It is translated as CASSFMSQPQHF.

In this sample, this clonotype turned up many times. This rearrangement joins TRBV29-1 to TRBJ1-1; D is uncertain. The CDR3 covers 13 residues. With 5 bases removed from V and 2 bases from J, the gap between germline ends came to 12 bases. Germline assignment: CDR1 SQVTM and CDR2 ANQGSEA. In DNA, the CDR3 is TGCAGCGTTCCAGGACCGGTAAACACTGAAGCTTTCTTT. Its protein product is CSVPGPVNTEAFF.

This clonotype showed up many times. The rearrangement links TRBV14 to TRBJ2-5; the match to TRBD2 covers 12 bases. With V trimmed by 4 bases and J by 5 bases, 11 bases remained unmatched. From germline, CDR1 is SGHDN and CDR2 FVKESK. CDR3 length: 17 residues. The CDR3 reads CASSPGPGLAGLETQYF. CDR3 sequence (DNA): TGTGCCAGCAGCCCCGGACCAGGACTAGCGGGACTTGAGACCCAGTACTTC.

Details on this clonotype: A single base separates this from a much larger clone, so it may be a read error. The J gene is TRBJ2-7, the V gene TRBV29-1, with a weak D call TRBD2 (5 bases). V gave up 3 bases and J gave up 0 bases, with 9 bases separating them. The CDR3 runs to 13 residues. Germline-derived CDR1 and CDR2 are SQVTM and ANQGSEA. The CDR3 sequence: CSVEPSHSYEQYF. The CDR3 DNA follows: TGCAGCGTTGAGCCTAGCCACTCCTACGAGCAGTACTTC.

This clonotype has ten or more counts. The chain couples TRBV5-5 to TRBJ1-1; D is perhaps TRBD1 (5 bases). CDR3 length: 15 residues. V lost 1 base and J 8 bases, leaving 18 bases between the germline ends. The germline gives CDR1 SGHKS, CDR2 YYEKEE (reference sequence). The DNA of the CDR3 is TGTGCCAGCAGCTTGTTTGTATCGGGGCGGGCGGAAGCTTTCTTT. It encodes CASSLFVSGRAEAFF. Filled out from reference TRBV5-5 and TRBJ1-1, the complete variable domain reads DAGVTQSPTHLIKTRGQQVTLRCSPISGHKSVSWYQQVLGQGPQFIFQYYEKEERGRGNFPDRFSARQFPNYSSELNVNALLLGDSALYLCASSLFVSGRAEAFFGQGTRLTVV.

This clonotype showed up many times. The gene calls are TRBV27 and TRBJ2-1; TRBD1 or TRBD2 may be the D gene (6 bases each). V lost 2 bases and J 2 bases, leaving 13 bases between the germline ends. The CDR3 runs 16 residues. Germline CDR1 reads MNHEY; CDR2 reads SMNVEV (reference sequence). CDR3 bases: TGTGCCAGCAGTTTAGTTGGGGGGCGTGCCTACAATGAGCAGTTCTTC. Protein sequence: CASSLVGGRAYNEQFF.

This clonotype was recorded a few times. The chain joins TRBV11-2 to TRBJ2-1; TRBD2 matches 9 bases. J gave up 6 bases and V 10 bases, and 10 bases lay outside the gene matches. The CDR3 covers 14 residues. Germline values: CDR1 SGHAT, CDR2 FQNNGV. The DNA for the CDR3 is TGTGCCACAAAATTAGCGGGAGTGGGCAATGAGCAGTTCTTC. Amino acids: CATKLAGVGNEQFF. Supplemented by reference TRBV11-2 and TRBJ2-1, the full variable domain reads EAGVAQSPRYKIIEKRQSVAFWCNPISGHATLYWYQQILGQGPKLLIQFQNNGVVDDSQLPKDRFSAERLKGVDSTLKIQPAKLEDSAVYLCATKLAGVGNEQFFGPGTRLTVL.

As for this clonotype: This may be a read error, as it is one base from a much larger clone. The chain recombines TRBV15 with TRBJ2-3; D may be TRBD1 (5 bases). From germline, CDR1 is LNHNV and CDR2 YYDKDF (reference sequence). This CDR3 is built from 17 residues. Written as DNA, the CDR3 is TGTGCCACCAGCAGAGGTGCTATGGACACCTACACAGATGCGCAGTATTTT. Protein product: CATSRGAMDTYTDAQYF.

The V and J genes are TRBV4-1 and TRBJ2-1, with 8 bases aligning to TRBD2. This CDR3 comprises 17 residues. Per the germline V gene, CDR1 is MGHRA and CDR2 is YSYEKL. The V gene end was trimmed by 3 bases and the J gene end by 5 bases; junction bases not matched to a gene: 12. The CDR3 loop is CASSQETGTRENNEQFF. CDR3 nucleotides: TGCGCCAGCAGCCAGGAAACCGGGACTAGAGAAAACAATGAGCAGTTCTTC.

This clonotype was counted at least ten times. The V and J genes are TRBV12-3 or TRBV12-4 and TRBJ1-4; no clear D gene. The CDR3 consists of 15 residues. V lost 3 bases and J lost 7, with 15 bases in between. As DNA, the CDR3 is TGTGCCAGCAGTTTTGGTGGCAGTATAGGTGAAAAACTGTTTTTT. Amino acid sequence: CASSFGGSIGEKLFF.

This clonotype was picked up many times. The chain carries TRBV20-1 and TRBJ2-7; D gene ambiguous. This CDR3 has 11 amino acids. V was trimmed by 3 bases and J by 3 bases, leaving 6 bases between them. CDR1 is DFQATT, CDR2 SNEGSKA, per germline (reference sequence). The CDR3 nucleotides are TGCAGTGCTAGTCACGGCTACGAGCAGTACTTC. Amino acid sequence: CSASHGYEQYF.